At least ten counts were recorded for the clone carrying this TCR beta chain. No antigen is known for it. The source of the sample is a study of neurological immune-mediated disorders. Whole-study findings and limits: No expanded-clone CDR3 amino acid sequence recurred across subjects, suggesting private TCR-beta repertoires.

The time point denotes: technical triplicate 3. Roughly 1 million sorted CD4+ or CD8+ T cells made each library. The CDR3 has 15 residues. The V end was cut by 0 bases, the J end by 3 bases, with 13 bases between. Germline CDR1 and CDR2: SGHKS and YYEKEE (reference sequence). Synthesis of cDNA was carried out by template-switch 5'RACE. The reaction used 10-nucleotide random UMIs. Every sequencing run drew on 15-18 subjects and yielded over 200 million TCR-beta sequences. From the 5' RACE reads, TCRdb called clonotypes with MiXCR, one entry per CDR3 protein. This table has about 31,000 distinct CDR3 sequences, approximately 16% appearing once.

The genes are TRBV5-5 and TRBJ2-7; D might be TRBD1 or TRBD2, each matching 5 bases. Source material: CD4+ T cells from blood. The clonotype comes from a female donor with HTLV-1-associated myelopathy (HAM/TSP). CDR3 coding DNA: TGTGCCAGCAGCTTGGCAGGCAGGGCGGGCTACGAGCAGTACTTC. Translating gives CASSLAGRAGYEQYF.